This paragraph covers one TCR beta chain sequence. Its antigen is not known. This sample is drawn from a study of cytotoxic CD8 clonotypes in ibrutinib-treated CLL. The planned depth of sequencing spanned 1 in 200,000 to 1 in 1 million T cells. Profiling relied on immunoSEQ multiplex PCR, and the TCRdb table lists in-frame clones only, not all of them. Here the sample spans more than 200,000 clones, roughly three quarters being singletons. Study results and limitations: At the start, clonality exceeded age-matched healthy donors and followed circulating CD8+ T-cell counts. Sustained-remission and progressing patients' sampling times differed.

PBMCs were cryopreserved, and roughly 2.2 micrograms of genomic DNA from them went into TCR beta libraries. This CDR3 comprises 13 residues. CDR1 is LNHDA, CDR2 SQIVND, per germline (reference sequence). Trimming took 6 bases from V and 1 from J, leaving 10 bases between them. The source was PBMCs, collected after 12 months of ibrutinib treatment. This rearrangement joins TRBV19 to TRBJ2-7, with unresolved D. This clonotype originated in a human donor with chronic lymphocytic leukemia. The CDR3 DNA follows: TGTGCCAGTAGCTACCTACCTTCCTACGAGCAGTACTTC. This gives the protein CASSYLPSYEQYF.